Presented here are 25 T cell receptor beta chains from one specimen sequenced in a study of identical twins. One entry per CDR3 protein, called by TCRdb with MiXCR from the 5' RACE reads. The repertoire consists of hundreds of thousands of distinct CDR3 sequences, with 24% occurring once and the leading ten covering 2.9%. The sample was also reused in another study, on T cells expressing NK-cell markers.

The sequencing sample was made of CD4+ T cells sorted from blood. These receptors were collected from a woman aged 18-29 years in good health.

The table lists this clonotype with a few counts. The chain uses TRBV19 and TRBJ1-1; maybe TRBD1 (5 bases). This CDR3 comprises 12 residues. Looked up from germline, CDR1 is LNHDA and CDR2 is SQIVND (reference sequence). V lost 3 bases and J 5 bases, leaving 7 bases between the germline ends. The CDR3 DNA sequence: TGTGCCAGTAGTATTCGGGGGACTGAAGCTTTCTTT. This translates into CASSIRGTEAFF.

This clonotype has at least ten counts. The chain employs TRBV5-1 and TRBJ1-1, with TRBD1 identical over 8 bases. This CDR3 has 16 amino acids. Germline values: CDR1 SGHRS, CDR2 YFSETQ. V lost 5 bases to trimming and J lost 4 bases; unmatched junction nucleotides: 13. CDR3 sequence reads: CASSPKPTGGGTEAFF. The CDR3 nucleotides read TGCGCCAGCAGTCCCAAGCCAACAGGGGGGGGCACTGAAGCTTTCTTT.

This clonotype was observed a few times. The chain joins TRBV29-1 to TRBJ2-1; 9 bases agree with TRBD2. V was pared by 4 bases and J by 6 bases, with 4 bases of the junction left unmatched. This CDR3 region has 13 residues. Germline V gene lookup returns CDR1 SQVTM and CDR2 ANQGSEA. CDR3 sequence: CSVGRLAVNEQFF. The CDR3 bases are TGCAGCGTTGGGAGACTAGCGGTCAATGAGCAGTTCTTC.

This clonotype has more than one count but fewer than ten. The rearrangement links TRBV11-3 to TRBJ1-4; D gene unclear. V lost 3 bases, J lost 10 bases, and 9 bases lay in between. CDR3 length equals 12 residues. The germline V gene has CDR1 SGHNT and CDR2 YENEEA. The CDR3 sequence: CASSFGERKLFF. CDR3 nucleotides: TGTGCCAGCAGCTTCGGGGAGCGAAAACTGTTTTTT.

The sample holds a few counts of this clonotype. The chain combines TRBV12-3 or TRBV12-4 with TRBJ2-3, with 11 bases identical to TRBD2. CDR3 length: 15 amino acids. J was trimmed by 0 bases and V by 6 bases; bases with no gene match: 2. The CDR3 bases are TGTGCCAGCAGCTGGACTAGCGGGAGCACAGATACGCAGTATTTT. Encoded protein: CASSWTSGSTDTQYF.

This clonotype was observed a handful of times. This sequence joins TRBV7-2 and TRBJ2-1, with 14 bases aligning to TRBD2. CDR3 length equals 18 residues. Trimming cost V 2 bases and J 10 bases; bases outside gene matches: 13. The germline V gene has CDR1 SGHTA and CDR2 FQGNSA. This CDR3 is CASSLRLGGTSGSHEQFF. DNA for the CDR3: TGTGCCAGCAGCTTACGCTTGGGGGGGACTAGCGGGAGCCACGAGCAGTTCTTC.

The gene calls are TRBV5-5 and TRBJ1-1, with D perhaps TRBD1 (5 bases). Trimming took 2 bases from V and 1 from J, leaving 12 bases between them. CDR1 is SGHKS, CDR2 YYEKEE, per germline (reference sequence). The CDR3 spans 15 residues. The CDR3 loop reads CASSLAPGRNTEAFF. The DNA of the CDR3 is TGTGCCAGCAGCTTAGCTCCAGGGAGGAACACTGAAGCTTTCTTT.

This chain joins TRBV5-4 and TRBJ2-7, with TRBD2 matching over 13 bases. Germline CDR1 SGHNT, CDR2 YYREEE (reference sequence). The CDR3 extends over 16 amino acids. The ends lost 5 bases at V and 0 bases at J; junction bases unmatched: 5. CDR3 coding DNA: TGTGCCAGCAGGCCCGGGACTAGCGGGGTCTCCTACGAGCAGTACTTC. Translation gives CASRPGTSGVSYEQYF.

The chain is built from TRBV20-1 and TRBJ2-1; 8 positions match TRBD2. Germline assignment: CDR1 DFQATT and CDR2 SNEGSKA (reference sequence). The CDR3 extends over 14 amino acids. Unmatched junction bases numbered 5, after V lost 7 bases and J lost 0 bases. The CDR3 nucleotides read TGCAGTGTCTTTAGCGGGGTCTCCTACAATGAGCAGTTCTTC. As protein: CSVFSGVSYNEQFF.

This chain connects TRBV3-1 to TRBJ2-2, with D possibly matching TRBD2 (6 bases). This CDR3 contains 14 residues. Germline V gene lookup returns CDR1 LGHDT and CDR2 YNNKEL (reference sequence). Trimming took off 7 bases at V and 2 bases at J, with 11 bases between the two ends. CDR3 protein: CASTGTFNTGELFF. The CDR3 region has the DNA TGTGCCAGCACCGGGACTTTCAACACCGGGGAGCTGTTTTTT. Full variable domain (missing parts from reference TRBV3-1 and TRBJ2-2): DTAVSQTPKYLVTQMGNDKSIKCEQNLGHDTMYWYKQDSKKFLKIMFSYNNKELIINETVPNRFSPKSPDKAHLNLHINSLELGDSAVYFCASTGTFNTGELFFGEGSRLTVL.

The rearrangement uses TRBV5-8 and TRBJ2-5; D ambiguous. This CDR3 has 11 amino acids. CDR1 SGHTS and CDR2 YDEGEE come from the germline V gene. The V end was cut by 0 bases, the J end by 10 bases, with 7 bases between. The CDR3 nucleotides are TGTGCCAGCAGCTTGGGGGCGGACCAGTACTTC. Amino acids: CASSLGADQYF. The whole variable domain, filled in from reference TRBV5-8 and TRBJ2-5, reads EAGVTQSPTHLIKTRGQQATLRCSPISGHTSVYWYQQALGLGLQFLLWYDEGEERNRGNFPPRFSGRQFPNYSSELNVNALELEDSALYLCASSLGADQYFGPGTRLLVL.

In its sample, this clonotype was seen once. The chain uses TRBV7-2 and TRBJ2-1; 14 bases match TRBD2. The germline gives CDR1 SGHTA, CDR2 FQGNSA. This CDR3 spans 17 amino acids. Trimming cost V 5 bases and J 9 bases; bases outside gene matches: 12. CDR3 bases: TGTGCCAGCAGCAAAGAGGGGACTAGCGGGAGTATAGGTGAGCAGTTCTTC. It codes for CASSKEGTSGSIGEQFF.

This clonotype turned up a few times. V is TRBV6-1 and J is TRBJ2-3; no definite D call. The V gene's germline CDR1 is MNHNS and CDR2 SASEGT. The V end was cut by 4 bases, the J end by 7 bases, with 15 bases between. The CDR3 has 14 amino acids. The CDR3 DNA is TGTGCCAGCAGTGCCGCCTTCGGCCGGAATACGCAGTATTTT. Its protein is CASSAAFGRNTQYF.

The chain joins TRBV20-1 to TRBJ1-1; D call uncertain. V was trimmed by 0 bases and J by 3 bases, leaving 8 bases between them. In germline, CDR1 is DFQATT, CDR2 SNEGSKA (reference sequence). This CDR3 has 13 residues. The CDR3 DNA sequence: TGCAGTGCTAGAGACATATCGGACACTGAAGCTTTCTTT. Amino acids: CSARDISDTEAFF.

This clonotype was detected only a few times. The CDR3 spells CASIASGANNEQFF. DNA of the CDR3: TGTGCCAGCATTGCCAGCGGAGCCAACAATGAGCAGTTCTTC. The chain recombines TRBV6-1 with TRBJ2-1; weak D call: TRBD2 (5 bases). CDR3 length equals 14 residues. CDR1 is MNHNS and CDR2 is SASEGT in the germline V gene. V lost 7 bases and J lost 5, with 15 bases in between.

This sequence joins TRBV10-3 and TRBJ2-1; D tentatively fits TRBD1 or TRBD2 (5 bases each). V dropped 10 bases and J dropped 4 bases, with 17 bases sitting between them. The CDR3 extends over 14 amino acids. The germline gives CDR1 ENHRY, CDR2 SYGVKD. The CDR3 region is CATDRDRTYNEQFF. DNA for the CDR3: TGTGCCACGGACCGGGACCGGACTTACAATGAGCAGTTCTTC.

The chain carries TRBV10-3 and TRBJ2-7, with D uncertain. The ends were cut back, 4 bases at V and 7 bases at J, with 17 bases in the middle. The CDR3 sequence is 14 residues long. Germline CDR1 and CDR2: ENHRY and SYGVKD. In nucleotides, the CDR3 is TGTGCCATCAGTGTCGGCGCTAAGGTCGGGGAGCAGTACTTC. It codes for CAISVGAKVGEQYF.

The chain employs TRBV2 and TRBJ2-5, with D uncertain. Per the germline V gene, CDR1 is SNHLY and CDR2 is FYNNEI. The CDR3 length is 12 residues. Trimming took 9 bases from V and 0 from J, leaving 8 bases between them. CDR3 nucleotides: TGTGCCAGTCACTACTACCAAGAGACCCAGTACTTC. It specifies CASHYYQETQYF.

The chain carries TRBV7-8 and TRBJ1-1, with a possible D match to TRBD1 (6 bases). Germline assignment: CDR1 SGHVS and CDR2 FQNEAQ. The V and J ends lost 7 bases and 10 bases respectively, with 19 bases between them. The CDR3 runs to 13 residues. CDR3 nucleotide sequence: TGTGCCAGCAAGGCCCGGGGGGCTATGGGAGCTTTCTTT. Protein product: CASKARGAMGAFF.

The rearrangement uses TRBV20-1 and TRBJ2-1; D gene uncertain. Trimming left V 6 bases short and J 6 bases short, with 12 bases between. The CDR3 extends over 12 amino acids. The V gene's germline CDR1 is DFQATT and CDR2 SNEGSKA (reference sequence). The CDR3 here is CSANLDGNEQFF. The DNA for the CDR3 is TGCAGTGCAAATTTGGATGGCAATGAGCAGTTCTTC.

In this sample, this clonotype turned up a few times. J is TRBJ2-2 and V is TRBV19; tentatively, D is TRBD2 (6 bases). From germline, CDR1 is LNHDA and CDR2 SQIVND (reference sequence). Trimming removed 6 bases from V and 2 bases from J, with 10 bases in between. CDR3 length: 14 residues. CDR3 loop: CASRGTFNTGELFF. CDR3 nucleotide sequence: TGTGCCAGTAGGGGGACTTTCAACACCGGGGAGCTGTTTTTT.

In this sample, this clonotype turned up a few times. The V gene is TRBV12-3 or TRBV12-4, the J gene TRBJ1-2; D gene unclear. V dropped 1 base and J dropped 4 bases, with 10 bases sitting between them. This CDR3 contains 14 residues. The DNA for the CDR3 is TGTGCCAGCAGTTTAGGCGTCAGCCTCTATGGCTACACCTTC. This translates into CASSLGVSLYGYTF.

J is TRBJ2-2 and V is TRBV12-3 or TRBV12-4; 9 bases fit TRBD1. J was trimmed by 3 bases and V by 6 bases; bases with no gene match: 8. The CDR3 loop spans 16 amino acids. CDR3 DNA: TGTGCCAGCAGCCGTGGGACAGGGACCCACACCGGGGAGCTGTTTTTT. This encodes CASSRGTGTHTGELFF.

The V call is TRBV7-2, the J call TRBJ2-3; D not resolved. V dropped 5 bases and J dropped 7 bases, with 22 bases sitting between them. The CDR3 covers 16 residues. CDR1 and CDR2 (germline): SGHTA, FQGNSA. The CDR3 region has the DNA TGTGCCAGCAGCCTTCTTTCTCCGGGCCCGACCAATACGCAGTATTTT. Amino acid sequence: CASSLLSPGPTNTQYF.

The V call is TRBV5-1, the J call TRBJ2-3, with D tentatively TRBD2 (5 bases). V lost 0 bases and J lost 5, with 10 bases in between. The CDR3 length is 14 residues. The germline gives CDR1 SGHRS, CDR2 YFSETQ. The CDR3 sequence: CASSLGQREDTQYF. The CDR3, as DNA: TGCGCCAGCAGCTTGGGGCAGAGGGAAGATACGCAGTATTTT.